The 18 T cell receptor beta chains reported below all come from one sample, sequenced in a study of blood T cell repertoires in COVID-19. TCRdb's table, derived via immunoSEQ multiplex PCR, lists solely in-frame clones and lacks some. The data contain 130,000 to 150,000 clones, about 88% of them singletons. The sequenced sample consisted of peripheral blood. All receptors come from a human donor in a cohort sampled during active COVID-19.

This chain joins TRBV19 and TRBJ2-1; TRBD2 matches 7 bases. The V gene end was trimmed by 2 bases and the J gene end by 0 bases; junction bases not matched to a gene: 1. Germline V gene lookup returns CDR1 LNHDA and CDR2 SQIVND (reference sequence). The CDR3 is 15 amino acids. CDR3: CASSIIAGSYNEQFF. CDR3 bases: TGTGCCAGTAGTATAATAGCGGGCTCCTACAATGAGCAGTTCTTC.

In its sample, this clone was seen a few times. The V and J genes are TRBV19 and TRBJ1-5; no firm D call. Looked up from germline, CDR1 is LNHDA and CDR2 is SQIVND (reference sequence). The ends were cut back, 3 bases at V and 9 bases at J, with 9 bases in the middle. The length of the CDR3 is 12 residues. CDR3 coding DNA: TGTGCCAGTAGTATCGAGAGGAGGCCCCAGCATTTT. Its protein is CASSIERRPQHF.

The chain combines TRBV18 with TRBJ1-4; D may be TRBD1 (5 bases). The germline CDR1 and CDR2 sequences are KGHSH and LQKENI. This CDR3 contains 14 residues. Trimming left V 5 bases short and J 5 bases short, with 12 bases between. CDR3 residues: CASSSQGPNEKLFF. The CDR3 coding sequence is TGTGCCAGCTCATCGCAGGGCCCAAATGAAAAACTGTTTTTT.

The chain links TRBV19 to TRBJ2-7, with 9 positions matching TRBD1. Looked up from germline, CDR1 is LNHDA and CDR2 is SQIVND (reference sequence). The CDR3 contains 15 residues. J lost 3 bases, V lost 5 bases, and 8 bases had no gene match. CDR3 DNA: TGTGCCAGTAGTCCGTACAGGGGGCCCAACTACGAGCAGTACTTC. Residues: CASSPYRGPNYEQYF.

V and J are TRBV7-2 and TRBJ2-5, with D hard to call. Germline V gives CDR1 SGHTA, CDR2 FQGNSA. This CDR3 contains 14 residues. V was pared by 5 bases and J by 0 bases, with 10 bases between. The CDR3 sequence: CASSHTTYQETQYF. In DNA form, the CDR3 reads TGTGCCAGCAGCCACACTACGTACCAAGAGACCCAGTACTTC.

This sequence joins TRBV6-5 and TRBJ2-5, with TRBD2 matching 8 bases. Germline trimming cut 7 bases from V and 5 bases from J; bases unmatched to any gene: 12. The CDR3 runs 15 residues. CDR1 is MNHEY, CDR2 SVGAGI, per germline. Written as DNA, the CDR3 is TGTGCCAGCACCCATTACGGGGGGGGAATGGAGACCCAGTACTTC. This encodes CASTHYGGGMETQYF.

Details on this clone: Other nucleotide sequences in the sample specify the same CDR3. The chain has TRBV11-3 and TRBJ2-7; 7 nucleotides align to TRBD2. The germline V gene encodes CDR1 SGHNT and CDR2 YENEEA. This CDR3 is 15 amino acids long. J was trimmed by 3 bases and V by 5 bases; bases with no gene match: 10. The CDR3 coding sequence is TGTGCCAGCAGCCTAGCGGCGGGTGTGGGCTACGAGCAGTACTTC. As protein: CASSLAAGVGYEQYF.

The J gene is TRBJ1-5, the V gene TRBV2; D remains ambiguous. Germline V gives CDR1 SNHLY, CDR2 FYNNEI. The CDR3 runs to 14 residues. Trimming cost V 2 bases and J 1 base, with 6 bases left between them. CDR3 sequence reads: CASSERRSNQPQHF. Here the CDR3 DNA reads TGTGCCAGCAGTGAACGGAGGAGCAATCAGCCCCAGCATTTT.

The chain carries TRBV2 and TRBJ2-6; possibly TRBD2 for D (5 bases). CDR1 SNHLY and CDR2 FYNNEI come from the germline V gene. V was clipped by 3 bases and J by 1 base, with 13 bases between them. The CDR3 is 17 amino acids. CDR3 loop: CASSDQTGWSGANVLTF. The CDR3, as DNA: TGTGCCAGCAGTGATCAGACGGGGTGGTCTGGGGCCAACGTCCTGACTTTC. The full variable domain, completed using reference TRBV2 and TRBJ2-6, is EPEVTQTPSHQVTQMGQEVILRCVPISNHLYFYWYRQILGQKVEFLVSFYNNEISEKSEIFDDQFSVERPDGSNFTLKIRSTKLEDSAMYFCASSDQTGWSGANVLTFGAGSRLTVL.

The chain recombines TRBV5-4 with TRBJ1-2, with 8 bases that match TRBD1. V shed 4 bases and J 8 bases; nucleotides not matched to a gene: 7. The length of the CDR3 is 13 residues. Germline lookup yields CDR1 SGHNT and CDR2 YYREEE (reference sequence). The CDR3 nucleotides read TGTGCCAGCAGCACGGAGACAGGGGTAGGCTACACCTTC. Residues: CASSTETGVGYTF.

This chain links TRBV7-6 with TRBJ2-5; TRBD1 matches at 10 bases. Germline V gene data show CDR1 as SGHVS and CDR2 as FNYEAQ. The CDR3 runs 15 residues. The trim removed 1 base at V and 5 bases at J, leaving 4 bases unmatched. The CDR3 spells CASSLGPDRGETQYF. The CDR3 DNA reads as TGTGCCAGCAGCTTAGGCCCGGACAGGGGGGAGACCCAGTACTTC.

In this sample, this clone turned up a few times. CDR3 bases: TGTGCCAGCAGTGAAGCCCGGACTAGCGGGGGGGTTAAGTTCTTC. Translated: CASSEARTSGGVKFF. V is TRBV2 and J is TRBJ2-1; the match to TRBD2 covers 15 bases. The V segment lost 0 bases and the J segment 14 bases; nucleotides outside the gene matches: 5. The CDR3 sequence is 15 residues long. The V gene's germline CDR1 is SNHLY and CDR2 FYNNEI.

The chain couples TRBV4-2 to TRBJ1-2; 9 bases are shared with TRBD1. This CDR3 spans 16 amino acids. CDR1 and CDR2 (germline): LGHNA, YNFKEQ. Unmatched junction bases numbered 7, after V lost 1 base and J lost 4 bases. CDR3: CASSQGGQGSAYGYTF. In DNA, the CDR3 is TGTGCCAGCAGCCAAGGGGGACAGGGCTCCGCCTATGGCTACACCTTC.

This clone is a singleton in its sample. This chain uses TRBV9 with TRBJ2-2; 10 positions match TRBD2. CDR1 is SGDLS and CDR2 is YYNGEE in the germline V gene. This CDR3 spans 17 amino acids. After removal of 3 bases from V and 0 bases from J, the junction contained 5 bases not matched to a gene. The chain's CDR3 is CASSAASGGTNTGELFF. For the CDR3, the DNA is TGTGCCAGCAGCGCCGCTAGCGGGGGAACGAACACCGGGGAGCTGTTTTTT.

The chain links TRBV29-1 to TRBJ1-1; the D is unclear. The CDR3 runs to 13 residues. Germline V gives CDR1 SQVTM, CDR2 ANQGSEA. V lost 1 base and J 0 bases, leaving 6 bases between the germline ends. The CDR3 DNA follows: TGCAGCGTTGAAGGCAGGTTGAACACTGAAGCTTTCTTT. Its protein product is CSVEGRLNTEAFF.

The J gene is TRBJ2-7, the V gene TRBV9; TRBD1 aligns across 7 bases. J was trimmed by 4 bases and V by 0 bases; bases with no gene match: 7. Germline V gives CDR1 SGDLS, CDR2 YYNGEE. The CDR3 spans 15 residues. The CDR3 DNA follows: TGTGCCAGCAGCGTAGATGAGACAGGGATATACGAGCAGTACTTC. As protein: CASSVDETGIYEQYF. The whole variable domain, remainder taken from reference TRBV9 and TRBJ2-7, is DSGVTQTPKHLITATGQRVTLRCSPRSGDLSVYWYQQSLDQGLQFLIQYYNGEERAKGNILERFSAQQFPDLHSELNLSSLELGDSALYFCASSVDETGIYEQYFGPGTRLTVT.

This chain joins TRBV6-5 and TRBJ1-2; D is unresolved. The CDR3 is 15 residues long. Trimming removed 4 bases from V and 7 bases from J, with 19 bases in between. Germline CDR1 and CDR2: MNHEY and SVGAGI. The CDR3 DNA is TGTGCCAGCAGTTTCCAAATCGACATGGTTCTTGGCTACACCTTC. Translated, it gives CASSFQIDMVLGYTF.

This chain uses TRBV19 with TRBJ1-1; D gene ambiguous. This CDR3 is 13 amino acids long. Germline V gives CDR1 LNHDA, CDR2 SQIVND (reference sequence). Trimming pared 3 bases from V and 1 base from J, leaving 6 bases between. CDR3 in DNA: TGTGCCAGTAGTATCGAGGGGAACACTGAAGCTTTCTTT. This gives the protein CASSIEGNTEAFF.